The clone carrying this T cell receptor beta chain was seen a few times. The data were obtained in a study of identical twins. The V gene lost 7 bases and the J gene lost 0 bases, with 7 bases spanning the gap. Germline V CDR1 and CDR2: SNHLY, FYNNEI. This CDR3 comprises 13 residues. Template switching supplied a universal primer site; unique molecular identifiers were carried on the cDNA. A single record per CDR3 protein comes from TCRdb applying MiXCR to the 5' RACE reads. The table lists roughly 700,000 distinct CDR3 sequences, less than 10% of them singletons, with 0.98% in the top ten. The data also belong to a second study, concerning yellow fever vaccine responses in identical twins.

The receptor comes from a woman younger than 35 in good health. The gene calls are TRBV2 and TRBJ1-5; D is uncertain. The specimen sequenced was PBMCs. The CDR3 coding sequence is TGTGCCAGCACGGGCGATAGCAATCAGCCCCAGCATTTT. It is translated as CASTGDSNQPQHF. Full variable domain (missing parts from reference TRBV2 and TRBJ1-5): EPEVTQTPSHQVTQMGQEVILRCVPISNHLYFYWYRQILGQKVEFLVSFYNNEISEKSEIFDDQFSVERPDGSNFTLKIRSTKLEDSAMYFCASTGDSNQPQHFGDGTRLSIL.